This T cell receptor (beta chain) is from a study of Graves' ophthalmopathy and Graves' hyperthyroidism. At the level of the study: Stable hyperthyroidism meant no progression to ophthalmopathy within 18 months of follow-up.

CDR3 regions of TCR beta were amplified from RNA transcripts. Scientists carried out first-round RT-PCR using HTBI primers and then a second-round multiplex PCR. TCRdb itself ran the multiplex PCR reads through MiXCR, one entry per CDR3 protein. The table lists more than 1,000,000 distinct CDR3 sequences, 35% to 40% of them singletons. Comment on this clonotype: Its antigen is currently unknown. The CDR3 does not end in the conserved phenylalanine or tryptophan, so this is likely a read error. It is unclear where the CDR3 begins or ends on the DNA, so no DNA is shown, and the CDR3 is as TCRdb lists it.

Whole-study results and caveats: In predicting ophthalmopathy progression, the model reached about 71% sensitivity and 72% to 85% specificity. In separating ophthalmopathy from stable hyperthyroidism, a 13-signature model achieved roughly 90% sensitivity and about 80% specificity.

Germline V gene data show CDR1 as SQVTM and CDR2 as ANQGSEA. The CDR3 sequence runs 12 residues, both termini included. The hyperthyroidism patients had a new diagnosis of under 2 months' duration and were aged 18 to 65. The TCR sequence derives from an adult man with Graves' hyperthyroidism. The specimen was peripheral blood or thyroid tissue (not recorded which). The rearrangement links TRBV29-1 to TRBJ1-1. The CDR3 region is CSVEGDEQGIFY.